This T cell receptor beta chain was documented in a study of beta chain features in type 1 diabetes. Cell sorting via CD45RO/CCR7/CD25/CD127/CD95/CD27 was performed to obtain CD4+ naive, central memory, regulatory and stem cell-like memory cells. The study reverse transcribed the entire isolated RNA, so it sequenced expressed TCRB transcripts. Profiled with immunoSEQ multiplex PCR; TCRdb holds only in-frame clones, not every one. The sample records about 360,000 clones, approximately 12% being singletons. V was pared by 3 bases and J by 3 bases, with 15 bases between. This CDR3 region has 15 residues. Germline V gene lookup returns CDR1 MDHEN and CDR2 SYDVKM. This clone was counted between two and nine times.

Sequences were obtained from naive CD4+ T cells from blood. The chain carries TRBV28 and TRBJ2-7; tentative D call: TRBD1 (6 bases). The source is a man aged 18 to 35 in good health. The CDR3 sequence is CASSFAGTRDYEQYF. CDR3 coding DNA: TGTGCCAGCAGTTTTGCCGGGACAAGGGACTACGAGCAGTACTTC. Looking up the rest from reference TRBV28 and TRBJ2-7 gives the full variable domain: DVKVTQSSRYLVKRTGEKVFLECVQDMDHENMFWYRQDPGLGLRLIYFSYDVKMKEKGDIPEGYSVSREKKERFSLILESASTNQTSMYLCASSFAGTRDYEQYFGPGTRLTVT.